The clone carrying this TCR beta chain was seen repeatedly, ten times or more. Its antigen is unidentified. PBMCs were obtained from approximately 10 ml fresh peripheral blood. TCR beta CDR3 sequences were amplified from RNA transcripts. The TCR CDR3 was amplified in a first-round RT-PCR using the HTBI primer set. A single record per CDR3 protein comes from TCRdb applying MiXCR to the multiplex PCR reads. The sample records over 400,000 distinct CDR3 sequences, roughly 23% being singletons. These data come from a study of T cells in Graves' hyperthyroidism and ophthalmopathy. Germline-derived CDR1 and CDR2 are SGHTA and FQGNSA. The V and J ends lost 5 bases and 6 bases respectively, with 13 bases between them. The CDR3 runs to 13 residues. General study findings and limits: Clonotypes that were expanded in thyroid above 0.001 mostly appeared in blood too. From stable hyperthyroidism, ophthalmopathy was set apart by a 13 V-J model.

The source of this sequence is a woman in her seventies with Graves' ophthalmopathy. Sequencing input: blood. V gene TRBV7-2 combines with J gene TRBJ1-1; D uncertain. The CDR3 reads CASSLDRIAEAFF. The CDR3 DNA follows: TGTGCCAGCAGCCTCGATAGAATCGCTGAAGCTTTCTTT.